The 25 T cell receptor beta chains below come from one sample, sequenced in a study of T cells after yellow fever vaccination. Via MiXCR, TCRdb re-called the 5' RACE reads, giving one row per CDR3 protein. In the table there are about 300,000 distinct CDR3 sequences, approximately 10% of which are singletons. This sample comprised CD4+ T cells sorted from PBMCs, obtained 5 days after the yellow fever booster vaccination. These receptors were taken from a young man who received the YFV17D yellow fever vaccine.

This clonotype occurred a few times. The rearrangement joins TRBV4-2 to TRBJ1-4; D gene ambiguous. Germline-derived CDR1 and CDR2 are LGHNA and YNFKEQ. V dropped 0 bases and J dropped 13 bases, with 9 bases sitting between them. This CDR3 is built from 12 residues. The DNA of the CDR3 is TGTGCCAGCAGCCAAGATACGGTATCACTGTTTTTT. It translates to CASSQDTVSLFF.

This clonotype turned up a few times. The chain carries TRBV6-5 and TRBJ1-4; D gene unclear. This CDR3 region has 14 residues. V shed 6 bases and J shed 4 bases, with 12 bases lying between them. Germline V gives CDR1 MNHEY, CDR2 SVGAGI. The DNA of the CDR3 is TGTGCCAGCAGCTACGGGCAGAGTAATGAAAAACTGTTTTTT. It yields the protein CASSYGQSNEKLFF.

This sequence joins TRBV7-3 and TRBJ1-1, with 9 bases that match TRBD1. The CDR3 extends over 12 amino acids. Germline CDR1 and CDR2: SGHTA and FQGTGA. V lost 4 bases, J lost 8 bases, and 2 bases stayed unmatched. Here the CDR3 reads CASSSGQGEAFF. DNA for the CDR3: TGTGCCAGCAGCTCCGGACAGGGGGAAGCTTTCTTT. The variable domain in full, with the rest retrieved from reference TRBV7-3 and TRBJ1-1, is GAGVSQTPSNKVTEKGKYVELRCDPISGHTALYWYRQSLGQGPEFLIYFQGTGAADDSGLPNDRFFAVRPEGSVSTLKIQRTERGDSAVYLCASSSGQGEAFFGQGTRLTVV.

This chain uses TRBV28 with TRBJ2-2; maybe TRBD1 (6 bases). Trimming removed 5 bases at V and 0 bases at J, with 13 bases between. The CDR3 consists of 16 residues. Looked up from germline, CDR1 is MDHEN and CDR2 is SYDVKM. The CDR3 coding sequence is TGTGCCAGCAGTCGCCGACAGGATGCGAACACCGGGGAGCTGTTTTTT. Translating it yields CASSRRQDANTGELFF.

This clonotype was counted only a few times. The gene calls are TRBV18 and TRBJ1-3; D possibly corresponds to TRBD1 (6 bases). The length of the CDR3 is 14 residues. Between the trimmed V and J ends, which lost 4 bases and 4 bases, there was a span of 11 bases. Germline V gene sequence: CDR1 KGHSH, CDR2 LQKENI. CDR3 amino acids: CASSQGVPGNTIYF. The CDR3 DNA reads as TGTGCCAGCTCACAGGGGGTCCCCGGAAACACCATATATTTT.

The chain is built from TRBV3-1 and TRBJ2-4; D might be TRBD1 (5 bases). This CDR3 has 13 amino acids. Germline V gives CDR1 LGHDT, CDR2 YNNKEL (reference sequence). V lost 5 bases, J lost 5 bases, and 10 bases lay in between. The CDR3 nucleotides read TGTGCCAGCAGCTACACGACAGAAAACATTCAGTACTTC. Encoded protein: CASSYTTENIQYF.

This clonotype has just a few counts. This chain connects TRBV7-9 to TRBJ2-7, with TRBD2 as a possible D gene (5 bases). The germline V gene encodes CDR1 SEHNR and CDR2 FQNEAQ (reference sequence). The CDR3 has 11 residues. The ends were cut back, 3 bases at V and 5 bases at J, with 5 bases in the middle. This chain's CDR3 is CASSFGDEQYV. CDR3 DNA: TGTGCCAGCAGCTTCGGGGACGAGCAGTACGTC.

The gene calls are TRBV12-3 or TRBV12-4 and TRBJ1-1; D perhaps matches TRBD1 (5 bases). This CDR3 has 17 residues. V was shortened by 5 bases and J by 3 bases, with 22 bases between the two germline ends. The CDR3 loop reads CASSPSARVKLHTEAFF. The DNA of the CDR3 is TGTGCCAGCAGTCCGTCGGCCAGGGTTAAGTTGCACACTGAAGCTTTCTTT.

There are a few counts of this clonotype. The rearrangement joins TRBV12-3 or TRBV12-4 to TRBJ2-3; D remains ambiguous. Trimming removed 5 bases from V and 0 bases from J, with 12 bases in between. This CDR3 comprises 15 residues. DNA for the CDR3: TGTGCCAGCAGTCCTTATAGAGTCAGCACAGATACGCAGTATTTT. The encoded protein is CASSPYRVSTDTQYF.

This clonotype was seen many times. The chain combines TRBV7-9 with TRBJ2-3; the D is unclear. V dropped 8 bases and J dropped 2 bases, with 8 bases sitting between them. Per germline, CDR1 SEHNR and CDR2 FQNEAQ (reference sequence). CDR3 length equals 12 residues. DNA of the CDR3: TGTGCCAGCCTGAAGATCACAGATACGCAGTATTTT. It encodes CASLKITDTQYF.

The DNA for the CDR3 is TGTGCCAGCAGCTTTAGGCAGAACTATGGCTACACCTTC. Its translation is CASSFRQNYGYTF. V and J are TRBV7-2 and TRBJ1-2; unclear D gene. In germline, CDR1 is SGHTA, CDR2 FQGNSA. This CDR3 spans 13 amino acids. The ends were cut back, 3 bases at V and 2 bases at J, with 7 bases in the middle.

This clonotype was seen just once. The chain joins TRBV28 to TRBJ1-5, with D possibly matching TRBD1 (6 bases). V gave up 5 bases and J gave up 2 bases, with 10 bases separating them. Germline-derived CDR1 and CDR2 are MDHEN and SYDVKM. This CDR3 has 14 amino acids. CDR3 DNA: TGTGCCAGCAGTCACTACAGGGGCAATCAGCCCCAGCATTTT. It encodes CASSHYRGNQPQHF. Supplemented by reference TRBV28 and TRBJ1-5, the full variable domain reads DVKVTQSSRYLVKRTGEKVFLECVQDMDHENMFWYRQDPGLGLRLIYFSYDVKMKEKGDIPEGYSVSREKKERFSLILESASTNQTSMYLCASSHYRGNQPQHFGDGTRLSIL.

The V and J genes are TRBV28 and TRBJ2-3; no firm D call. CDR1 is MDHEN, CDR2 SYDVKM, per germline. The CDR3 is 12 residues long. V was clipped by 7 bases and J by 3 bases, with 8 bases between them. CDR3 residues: CASTTGTDTQYF. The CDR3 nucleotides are TGTGCCAGCACCACCGGAACAGATACGCAGTATTTT.

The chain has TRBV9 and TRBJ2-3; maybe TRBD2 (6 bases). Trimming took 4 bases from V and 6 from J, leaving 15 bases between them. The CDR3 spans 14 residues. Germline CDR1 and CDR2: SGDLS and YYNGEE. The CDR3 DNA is TGTGCCAGCAGCATACGACTAGGTTGGGATACGCAGTATTTT. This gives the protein CASSIRLGWDTQYF.

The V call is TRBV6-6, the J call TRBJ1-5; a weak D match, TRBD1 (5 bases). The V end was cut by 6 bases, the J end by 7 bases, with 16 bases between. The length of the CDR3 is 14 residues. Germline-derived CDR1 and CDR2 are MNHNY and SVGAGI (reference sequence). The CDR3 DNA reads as TGTGCCAGCAGCTCGAGAGGGGTAGACCAGCCCCAGCATTTT. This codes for CASSSRGVDQPQHF.

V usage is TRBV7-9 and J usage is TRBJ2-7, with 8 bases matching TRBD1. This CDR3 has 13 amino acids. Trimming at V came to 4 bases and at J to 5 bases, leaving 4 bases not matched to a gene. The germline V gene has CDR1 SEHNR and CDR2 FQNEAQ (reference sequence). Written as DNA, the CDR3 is TGTGCCAGCAGCTATCAGGGGGCCCACGAGCAGTACGTC. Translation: CASSYQGAHEQYV.

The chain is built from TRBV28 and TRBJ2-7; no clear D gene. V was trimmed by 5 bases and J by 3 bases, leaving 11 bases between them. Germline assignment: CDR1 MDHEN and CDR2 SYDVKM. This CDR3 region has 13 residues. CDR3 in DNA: TGTGCCAGCAGTGCTACAGAGTTCTACGAGCAGTACGTC. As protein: CASSATEFYEQYV.

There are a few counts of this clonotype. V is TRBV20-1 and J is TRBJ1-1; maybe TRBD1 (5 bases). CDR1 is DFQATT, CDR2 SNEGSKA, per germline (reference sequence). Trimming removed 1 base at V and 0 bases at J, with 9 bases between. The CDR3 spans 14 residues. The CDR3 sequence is CSARGQPMNTEAFF. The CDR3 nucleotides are TGCAGTGCTAGAGGACAGCCTATGAACACTGAAGCTTTCTTT.

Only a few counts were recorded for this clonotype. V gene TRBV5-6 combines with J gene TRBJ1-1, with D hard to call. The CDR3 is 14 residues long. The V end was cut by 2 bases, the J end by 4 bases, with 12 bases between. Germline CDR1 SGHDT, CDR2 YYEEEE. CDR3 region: CASSFWRAGTEAFF. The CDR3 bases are TGTGCCAGCAGCTTTTGGCGGGCCGGCACTGAAGCTTTCTTT. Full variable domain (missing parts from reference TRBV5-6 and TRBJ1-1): DAGVTQSPTHLIKTRGQQVTLRCSPKSGHDTVSWYQQALGQGPQFIFQYYEEEERQRGNFPDRFSGHQFPNYSSELNVNALLLGDSALYLCASSFWRAGTEAFFGQGTRLTVV.

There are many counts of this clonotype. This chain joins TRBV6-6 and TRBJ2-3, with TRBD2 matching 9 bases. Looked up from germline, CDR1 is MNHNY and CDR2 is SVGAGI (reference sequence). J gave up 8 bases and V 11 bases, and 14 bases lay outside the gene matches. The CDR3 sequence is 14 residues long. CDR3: CARSGTSLKGTQYF. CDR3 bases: TGTGCCCGTTCAGGGACTAGCTTGAAGGGTACGCAGTATTTT.

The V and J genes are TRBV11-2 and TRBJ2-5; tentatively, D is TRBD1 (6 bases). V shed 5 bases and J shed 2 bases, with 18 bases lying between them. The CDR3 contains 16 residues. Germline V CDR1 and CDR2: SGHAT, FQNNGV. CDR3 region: CASSQGSRGGQETQYF. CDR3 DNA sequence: TGTGCCAGCAGCCAAGGAAGCAGGGGTGGACAAGAGACCCAGTACTTC.

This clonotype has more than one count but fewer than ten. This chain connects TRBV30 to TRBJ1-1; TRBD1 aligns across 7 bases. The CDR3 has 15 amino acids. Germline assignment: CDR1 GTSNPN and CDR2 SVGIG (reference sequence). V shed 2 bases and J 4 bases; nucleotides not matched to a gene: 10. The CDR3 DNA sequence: TGTGCCTGGAGTAAATACAGGGGATGGAGCACTGAAGCTTTCTTT. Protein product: CAWSKYRGWSTEAFF.

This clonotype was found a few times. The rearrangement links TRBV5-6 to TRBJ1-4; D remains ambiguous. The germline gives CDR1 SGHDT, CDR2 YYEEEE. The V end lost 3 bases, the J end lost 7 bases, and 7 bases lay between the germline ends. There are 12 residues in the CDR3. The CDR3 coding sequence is TGTGCCAGCAGCTCCTGGAGTGAAAAACTGTTTTTT. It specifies CASSSWSEKLFF.

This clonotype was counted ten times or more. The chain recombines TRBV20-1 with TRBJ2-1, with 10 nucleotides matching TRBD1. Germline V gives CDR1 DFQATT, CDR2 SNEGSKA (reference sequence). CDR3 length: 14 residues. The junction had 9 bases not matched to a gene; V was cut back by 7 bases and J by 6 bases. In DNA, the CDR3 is TGCAGTGGTGAACCGGGACAGGGGATCAATGAGCAGTTCTTC. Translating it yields CSGEPGQGINEQFF.

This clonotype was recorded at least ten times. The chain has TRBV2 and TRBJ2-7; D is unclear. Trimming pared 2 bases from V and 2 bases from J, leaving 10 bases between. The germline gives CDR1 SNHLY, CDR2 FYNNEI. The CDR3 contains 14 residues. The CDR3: CASSEQGQTYEQYF. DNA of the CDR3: TGTGCCAGCAGTGAACAAGGGCAAACCTACGAGCAGTACTTC.